The 14 T cell receptor beta chains below were found in one sample sequenced in a study of blood T cell repertoires in COVID-19. Generated by immunoSEQ multiplex PCR, the TCRdb table keeps only in-frame clones and is missing some. The table shows approximately 300,000 clones, with about 90% occurring only once. The sample was peripheral blood. Receptor source: a man between 18 and 29 years old who had recovered from COVID-19.

The chain couples TRBV19 to TRBJ2-1, with 14 bases that match TRBD2. CDR1 and CDR2 from the germline V gene are LNHDA and SQIVND (reference sequence). The V gene end was trimmed by 9 bases and the J gene end by 8 bases; junction bases not matched to a gene: 15. CDR3 length: 17 amino acids. The CDR3 region has the DNA TGTGCCAGCTCCATCCGTCGAGGGACTAGCGGGGGCGATGAGCAGTTCTTC. This codes for CASSIRRGTSGGDEQFF. The variable domain in full, completed from reference TRBV19 and TRBJ2-1, reads DGGITQSPKYLFRKEGQNVTLSCEQNLNHDAMYWYRQDPGQGLRLIYYSQIVNDFQKGDIAEGYSVSREKKESFPLTVTSAQKNPTAFYLCASSIRRGTSGGDEQFFGPGTRLTVL.

This clone was recorded a few times. J is TRBJ1-6 and V is TRBV14, with D uncertain. The V and J ends lost 4 bases and 3 bases respectively, with 10 bases between them. The CDR3 sequence is 15 residues long. CDR1 is SGHDN and CDR2 is FVKESK in the germline V gene. The CDR3 DNA reads as TGTGCCAGCAGCCCCTCTATCAACTATAATTCACCCCTCCACTTT. This encodes CASSPSINYNSPLHF.

This chain connects TRBV7-2 to TRBJ2-5; 7 bases are a match to TRBD2. Germline values: CDR1 SGHTA, CDR2 FQGNSA. Losses at the gene ends were 7 bases for V and 1 base for J; bases not matched to a gene: 9. There are 15 residues in the CDR3. The CDR3 DNA reads TGTGCCAGCATAGGGCGGGGGAGGCCCCAAGAGACCCAGTACTTC. Amino acids: CASIGRGRPQETQYF.

This chain links TRBV10-3 with TRBJ2-5; maybe TRBD2 (5 bases). This CDR3 contains 15 residues. V gave up 0 bases and J gave up 5 bases, with 13 bases separating them. CDR1 ENHRY and CDR2 SYGVKD come from the germline V gene. The CDR3 DNA reads as TGTGCCATCAGTGAGTCGGAGGCAGCCAGGGAGACCCAGTACTTC. Translated: CAISESEAARETQYF.

The chain recombines TRBV25-1 with TRBJ1-2; 7 nucleotides match TRBD1. The CDR3 covers 15 residues. J gave up 4 bases and V 2 bases, and 7 bases lay outside the gene matches. Germline CDR1 is MGHDK and CDR2 is SYGVNS. Written as DNA, the CDR3 is TGTGCCAGCAGTGAAACAGGGGCTTCGACCTATGGCTACACCTTC. It codes for CASSETGASTYGYTF.

CDR3 region: CASSLLPRPYYNEQFF. The CDR3 DNA reads TGTGCCAGCAGCTTACTCCCTCGCCCCTACTACAATGAGCAGTTCTTC. The chain carries TRBV7-8 and TRBJ2-1; no clear D gene. CDR3 length equals 16 residues. In germline, CDR1 is SGHVS, CDR2 FQNEAQ. Trimming left V 2 bases short and J 3 bases short, with 14 bases between.

Worth noting for this clone: Other DNA sequences of this sample code for an identical CDR3. This rearrangement joins TRBV5-1 to TRBJ2-1, with TRBD2 matching 7 bases. The CDR3 runs 15 residues. V shed 2 bases, J shed 0 bases, and the junction held 2 bases outside the gene matches. The V gene's germline CDR1 is SGHRS and CDR2 YFSETQ. The CDR3 nucleotides are TGCGCCAGCAGCTTTCTAGCGGACTCCTACAATGAGCAGTTCTTC. As protein: CASSFLADSYNEQFF.

The V call is TRBV5-4, the J call TRBJ2-7, with 13 bases fitting TRBD2. Trimming removed 4 bases from V and 7 bases from J; junction bases left unmatched: 11. Germline loops: CDR1 SGHNT, CDR2 YYREEE (reference sequence). The CDR3 consists of 16 residues. This CDR3 is CASSRPGLAGFSEQYF. CDR3 sequence (DNA): TGTGCCAGCAGCAGACCGGGACTAGCGGGGTTTTCAGAGCAGTACTTC.

Here the CDR3 DNA reads TGTGCCATCAGTGGTCGGGACACCTCCTATGGCTACACCTTC. Translation: CAISGRDTSYGYTF. The chain carries TRBV10-3 and TRBJ1-2, with D possibly being TRBD1 (6 bases). The CDR3 spans 14 residues. Between the trimmed V and J ends, which lost 4 bases and 4 bases, there was a span of 13 bases. Germline CDR1 reads ENHRY; CDR2 reads SYGVKD.

V is TRBV27 and J is TRBJ1-5; TRBD1 matches 8 bases. Germline values: CDR1 MNHEY, CDR2 SMNVEV (reference sequence). Trimming cost V 10 bases and J 2 bases; bases outside gene matches: 10. The CDR3 contains 15 residues. As DNA, the CDR3 is TGTGCCACCCGATTGCAGGGGGCCGGCAATCAGCCCCAGCATTTT. Its translation: CATRLQGAGNQPQHF.

This chain uses TRBV6-5 with TRBJ1-1; 11 bases line up with TRBD1. Germline V gene sequence: CDR1 MNHEY, CDR2 SVGAGI. The V and J ends lost 6 bases and 12 bases, in that order; junction bases with no gene match: 6. The length of the CDR3 is 12 residues. CDR3 region: CASRGQGALTFF. The CDR3 DNA reads TGTGCCAGCAGAGGACAGGGGGCGTTAACTTTCTTT.

The chain carries TRBV7-2 and TRBJ1-2, with D tentatively TRBD1 (6 bases). This CDR3 is built from 15 residues. V dropped 1 base and J dropped 7 bases, with 16 bases sitting between them. Germline CDR1 is SGHTA and CDR2 is FQGNSA. CDR3 amino acids: CASSLGGRMTAGYTF. The CDR3, as DNA: TGTGCCAGCAGCTTAGGGGGGCGGATGACTGCTGGCTACACCTTC.

This chain uses TRBV25-1 with TRBJ1-2; D is undetermined. V dropped 1 base and J dropped 2 bases, with 5 bases sitting between them. CDR1 and CDR2 from the germline V gene are MGHDK and SYGVNS. The CDR3 extends over 13 amino acids. In nucleotides, the CDR3 is TGTGCCAGCAGTGAATTGTCGAACTATGGCTACACCTTC. Translated, it gives CASSELSNYGYTF.

CDR3 loop: CASTTGTAFTGELFF. The DNA of the CDR3 is TGTGCCAGCACCACTGGGACAGCATTTACCGGGGAGCTGTTTTTT. This chain joins TRBV27 and TRBJ2-2; TRBD1 matches 7 bases. Germline lookup yields CDR1 MNHEY and CDR2 SMNVEV (reference sequence). V lost 7 bases to trimming and J lost 5 bases; unmatched junction nucleotides: 10. CDR3 length: 15 amino acids.